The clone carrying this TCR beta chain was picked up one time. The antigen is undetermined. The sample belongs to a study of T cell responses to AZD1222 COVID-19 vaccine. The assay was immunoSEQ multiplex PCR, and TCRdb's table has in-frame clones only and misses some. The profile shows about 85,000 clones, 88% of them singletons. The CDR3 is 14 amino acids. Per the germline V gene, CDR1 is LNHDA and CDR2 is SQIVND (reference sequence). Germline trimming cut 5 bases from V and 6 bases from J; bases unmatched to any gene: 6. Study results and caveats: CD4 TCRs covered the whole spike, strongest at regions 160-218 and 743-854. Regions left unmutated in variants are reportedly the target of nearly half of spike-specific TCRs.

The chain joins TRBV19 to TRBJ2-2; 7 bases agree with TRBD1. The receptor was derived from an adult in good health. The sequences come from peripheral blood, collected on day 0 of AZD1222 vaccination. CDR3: CASSPMTGSGELFF. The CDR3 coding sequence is TGTGCCAGTAGTCCCATGACAGGGTCCGGGGAGCTGTTTTTT.